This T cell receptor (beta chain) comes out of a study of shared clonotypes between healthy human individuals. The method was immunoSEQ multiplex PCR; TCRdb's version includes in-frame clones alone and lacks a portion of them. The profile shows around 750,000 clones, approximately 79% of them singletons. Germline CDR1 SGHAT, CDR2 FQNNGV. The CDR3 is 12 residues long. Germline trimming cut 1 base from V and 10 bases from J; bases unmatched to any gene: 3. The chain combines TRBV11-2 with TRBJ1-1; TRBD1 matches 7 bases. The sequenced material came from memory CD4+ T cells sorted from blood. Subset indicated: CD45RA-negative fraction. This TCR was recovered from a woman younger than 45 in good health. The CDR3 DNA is TGTGCCAGCAGCTTAGGGAACAGGGGAGCTTTCTTT. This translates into CASSLGNRGAFF.